Detailed here is one T cell receptor beta chain. This clone is a singleton in its sample. Its recognized antigen is unknown. No quality values exist for individual bases; no much larger clone is one base distant. The data were taken from a study of control samples from healthy donors and cancer patients (dated by TCRdb to about 2020). To prepare the library, the immunoSEQ multiplex PCR assay was applied. TCRdb holds this immuneACCESS table with in-frame rearrangements only. Some clones are missing; in checked studies, unresolved V genes explain under half, and the rest has no known cause. Counted in this sample were tens of thousands of clones; 89% of them appeared once. The ten largest clones represent roughly 6.7% of the sample. Ends trimmed: V by 1 base, J by 0 bases; bases unmatched to a gene: 9. Spanning cysteine to phenylalanine, the CDR3 consists of 17 amino acids. Just CDR3 DNA is preserved here, 51 bases in frame from base 1. As encoded in the germline V gene (reference sequence), CDR1 is LNHDA while CDR2 is SQIVND.

Sequenced material: blood. The receptor was derived from a man aged 45-65 years in good health. The sequence is built from TRBV19 and TRBJ2-7; TRBD1 matches 7 bases in the middle. The nucleotides are TGTGCCAGTAGTATAGCCCCGACAGGGACCCTCTCCTACGAGCAGTACTTC. Its translation reads: CASSIAPTGTLSYEQYF.